These 21 T cell receptor beta chains were sequenced from one sample in a study of glioma-infiltrating T cells. Using RNA template, CDR3s of TCR alpha and beta were amplified with iRepertoire arm-PCR. TCRdb re-derived calls from the multiplex PCR reads in MiXCR, one entry per CDR3 protein. The table includes roughly 200,000 distinct CDR3 sequences, over 30% detected once. Sequenced input: glioma tissue, nonneoplastic brain tissue, or PBMCs (not recorded which). These receptors all come from a human donor with low-grade glioma or glioblastoma, undergoing nonglioma brain surgery, or in good health (not recorded which).

There are a few counts of this clonotype. This rearrangement joins TRBV7-9 to TRBJ2-1; 7 bases map to TRBD1. This CDR3 spans 16 amino acids. The germline V gene encodes CDR1 SEHNR and CDR2 FQNEAQ (reference sequence). V was clipped by 6 bases and J by 1 base; unmatched bases: 9. DNA of the CDR3: TGTGCCAGCAGAGTATACAGGGGAAGTTCCTACAATGAGCAGTTCTTC. It specifies CASRVYRGSSYNEQFF.

This clonotype was picked up many times. This rearrangement joins TRBV19 to TRBJ1-1, with 8 bases that match TRBD1. The length of the CDR3 is 14 residues. Germline assignment: CDR1 LNHDA and CDR2 SQIVND (reference sequence). The junction had 4 bases not matched to a gene; V was cut back by 3 bases and J by 4 bases. The CDR3 protein is CASSIGQGGTEAFF. In nucleotides, the CDR3 is TGTGCCAGTAGTATTGGACAGGGCGGCACTGAAGCTTTCTTT. The full variable domain, in which reference TRBV19 and TRBJ1-1 provide the parts outside the CDR3, is DGGITQSPKYLFRKEGQNVTLSCEQNLNHDAMYWYRQDPGQGLRLIYYSQIVNDFQKGDIAEGYSVSREKKESFPLTVTSAQKNPTAFYLCASSIGQGGTEAFFGQGTRLTVV.

This clonotype was detected ten times or more. The chain uses TRBV7-2 and TRBJ2-7; TRBD2 matches at 7 bases. V gave up 5 bases and J gave up 5 bases; unmatched junction bases: 15. Germline lookup yields CDR1 SGHTA and CDR2 FQGNSA. The CDR3 covers 16 residues. CDR3 loop: CASSVKALAGDNEQYF. CDR3 in DNA: TGTGCCAGCAGCGTTAAAGCCCTGGCGGGAGATAACGAGCAGTACTTC.

This chain connects TRBV4-3 to TRBJ2-6; weak D call: TRBD2 (6 bases). V lost 8 bases and J lost 2, with 16 bases in between. Germline lookup yields CDR1 LGHNA and CDR2 YSLEER. The CDR3 totals 16 residues. This chain's CDR3 is CASSPEAGAGANVLTF. The CDR3, as DNA: TGCGCCAGCTCGCCCGAAGCGGGCGCTGGGGCCAACGTCCTGACTTTC.

This clonotype was found many times. The CDR3 protein is CASSLASVGSGNTIYF. CDR3 sequence (DNA): TGTGCCAGCAGCTTAGCGAGTGTGGGCAGCGGAAACACCATATATTTT. V and J are TRBV7-2 and TRBJ1-3; D uncertain. V was pared by 0 bases and J by 4 bases, with 13 bases between. The CDR3 length is 16 residues. CDR1 and CDR2 from the germline V gene are SGHTA and FQGNSA.

Only a few counts were recorded for this clonotype. CDR3 region: CASRRVGGTYNEQFF. The CDR3 bases are TGCGCCAGCAGGAGGGTGGGCGGGACCTACAATGAGCAGTTCTTC. The gene calls are TRBV5-1 and TRBJ2-1, with a possible D match to TRBD2 (6 bases). Germline V gene data show CDR1 as SGHRS and CDR2 as YFSETQ. The CDR3 runs to 15 residues. V dropped 5 bases and J dropped 2 bases, with 14 bases sitting between them.

In the case of this clonotype: This clone may be a read error of a much larger clone one base away. V usage is TRBV7-9 and J usage is TRBJ2-7; the match to TRBD1 covers 7 bases. The CDR3 extends over 15 amino acids. The junction had 11 bases not matched to a gene; V was cut back by 6 bases and J by 3 bases. The germline V gene encodes CDR1 SEHNR and CDR2 FQNEAQ (reference sequence). Here the CDR3 DNA reads TGTGCCAGCAGTCCAACAGGGGTCCACAGCTACGAGCAGTACTTC. Translation gives CASSPTGVHSYEQYF.

The sample holds many counts of this clonotype. This rearrangement joins TRBV20-1 to TRBJ1-1; a possible D gene is TRBD1 (5 bases). Trimming left V 0 bases short and J 1 base short, with 18 bases between. This CDR3 contains 17 residues. Germline V gene lookup returns CDR1 DFQATT and CDR2 SNEGSKA (reference sequence). DNA of the CDR3: TGCAGTGCTAGAGATCTCACAACAGGTATTCCGAACACTGAAGCTTTCTTT. Amino acid sequence: CSARDLTTGIPNTEAFF.

This clonotype came up many times. The rearrangement uses TRBV4-1 and TRBJ2-1, with TRBD2 matching 15 bases. The junction had 3 bases not matched to a gene; V was cut back by 8 bases and J by 7 bases. Germline V lookup: CDR1 MGHRA, CDR2 YSYEKL. The CDR3 consists of 14 residues. Here the CDR3 DNA reads TGCGCCAGCGGACTAGCGGGAGGGTGGAATGAGCAGTTCTTC. It specifies CASGLAGGWNEQFF.

There are many counts of this clonotype. The chain employs TRBV4-3 and TRBJ1-6, with D tentatively TRBD1 (6 bases). CDR1 and CDR2 (germline): LGHNA, YSLEER. The CDR3 contains 14 residues. With 1 base removed from V and 5 bases from J, the gap between germline ends came to 6 bases. The CDR3 bases are TGCGCCAGCAGCCAAGGGACAGATAATTCACCCCTCCACTTT. Protein: CASSQGTDNSPLHF.

On this clonotype: Just one base apart from a much larger clone, this may be a read error. The V gene is TRBV7-9, the J gene TRBJ2-1, with a possible D match to TRBD1 (5 bases). The germline V and J ends were trimmed by 1 base and 2 bases, with 18 bases remaining between them. CDR3 length: 18 amino acids. From germline, CDR1 is SEHNR and CDR2 FQNEAQ (reference sequence). For the CDR3, the DNA is TGTGCCAGCAGCTTAGGGCTATATGACAGTTACACCTACAATGAGCAGTTCTTC. Its translation: CASSLGLYDSYTYNEQFF.

This clonotype was seen many times. The chain joins TRBV14 to TRBJ2-7; possibly TRBD2 for D (6 bases). Trimming stripped 0 bases from V and 2 bases from J, with 14 bases between. The germline V gene encodes CDR1 SGHDN and CDR2 FVKESK. The CDR3 has 16 residues. The CDR3: CASSQDPLAGAYEQYF. In DNA, the CDR3 is TGTGCCAGCAGCCAAGATCCACTAGCAGGTGCCTACGAGCAGTACTTC. The variable domain in full, with the rest retrieved from reference TRBV14 and TRBJ2-7, is EAGVTQFPSHSVIEKGQTVTLRCDPISGHDNLYWYRRVMGKEIKFLLHFVKESKQDESGMPNNRFLAERTGGTYSTLKVQPAELEDSGVYFCASSQDPLAGAYEQYFGPGTRLTVT.

This clonotype was picked up many times. V is TRBV6-1 and J is TRBJ2-1; D is unclear. The V and J ends lost 6 bases and 2 bases respectively, with 8 bases between them. The CDR3 length is 13 residues. Germline CDR1 MNHNS, CDR2 SASEGT. CDR3 DNA sequence: TGTGCCAGCAGCCATGACCCCTACAATGAGCAGTTCTTC. Translation gives CASSHDPYNEQFF.

The rearrangement joins TRBV2 to TRBJ2-1, with 14 bases lining up with TRBD2. This CDR3 contains 15 residues. The V segment lost 8 bases and the J segment 10 bases; nucleotides outside the gene matches: 10. Germline loops: CDR1 SNHLY, CDR2 FYNNEI. Written as DNA, the CDR3 is TGTGCCAGCGACCGACTAGCGGGAGGGCCCGGGGAGCAGTTCTTC. Protein sequence: CASDRLAGGPGEQFF.

Notes on this clonotype: An end of the junction does not agree with germline; a read error may underlie this. This sequence joins TRBV7-8 and TRBJ2-1; D remains ambiguous. The germline V gene encodes CDR1 SGHVS and CDR2 FQNEAQ. CDR3 length: 12 residues. The CDR3 region has the DNA TGTGCCAGCAGCTTAGTTGTCAATGGGCAGTCCTTC. Its translation: CASSLVVNGQSF.

The chain combines TRBV7-8 with TRBJ2-1; maybe TRBD1 (6 bases). V lost 0 bases and J lost 3, with 12 bases in between. This CDR3 has 16 residues. Germline CDR1 and CDR2: SGHVS and FQNEAQ. The CDR3 bases are TGTGCCAGCAGCTTAGCCCAGGGGAGTTTCTACAATGAGCAGTTCTTC. As protein: CASSLAQGSFYNEQFF.

The chain combines TRBV5-4 with TRBJ2-7; no clear D. The CDR3 length is 14 residues. V was cut by 7 bases and J by 0 bases, with 14 bases left in between. Germline V CDR1 and CDR2: SGHNT, YYREEE (reference sequence). CDR3 residues: CASRLEVTSYEQYF. The CDR3 DNA follows: TGTGCCAGCCGGCTCGAAGTTACCTCCTACGAGCAGTACTTC.

V is TRBV20-1 and J is TRBJ1-2, with D possibly TRBD1 on 5 matching bases. The CDR3 is 16 residues long. Trimming removed 5 bases from V and 8 bases from J, with 27 bases in between. Germline CDR1 DFQATT, CDR2 SNEGSKA (reference sequence). In nucleotides, the CDR3 is TGCAGTGCTGGAGTTCCGGGGCAGTTAATCTATGGCGGCTACACCTTC. Its protein is CSAGVPGQLIYGGYTF.

The chain employs TRBV14 and TRBJ2-5; 12 nucleotides align to TRBD2. V lost 1 base and J lost 2; bases outside the gene matches: 2. There are 16 residues in the CDR3. Germline CDR1 reads SGHDN; CDR2 reads FVKESK. For the CDR3, the DNA is TGTGCCAGCAGCCAAGCCGGACTAGCGGGACAAGAGACCCAGTACTTC. Amino acid sequence: CASSQAGLAGQETQYF.

This clonotype was found many times. J is TRBJ1-1 and V is TRBV18; TRBD1 matches 8 bases. The CDR3 covers 13 residues. Per the germline V gene, CDR1 is KGHSH and CDR2 is LQKENI. J was trimmed by 5 bases and V by 6 bases; bases with no gene match: 5. The CDR3 sequence: CASSGQEGTEAFF. The CDR3 DNA is TGTGCCAGCTCGGGACAGGAGGGAACTGAAGCTTTCTTT.

This chain uses TRBV7-3 with TRBJ2-2; TRBD1 aligns across 7 bases. V lost 4 bases and J lost 6; bases outside the gene matches: 5. Germline lookup yields CDR1 SGHTA and CDR2 FQGTGA. This CDR3 has 14 residues. CDR3 amino acids: CASSSTGLAGELFF. The CDR3 DNA reads TGTGCCAGCAGCTCGACAGGGCTAGCCGGGGAGCTGTTTTTT.